This TCR beta chain was captured by sequencing in a study of CD8+CD57+ T cells in acquired aplastic anemia. Profiles of TCR beta VDJ and CDR3 were generated from a genomic DNA template. In TCRdb, the reads were re-called with MiXCR into one record per CDR3 protein. Counted here are about 160,000 distinct CDR3 sequences, around 48% occurring once; the ten biggest clones make up approximately 3%. This clonotype showed up many times. The germline CDR1 and CDR2 sequences are SGHRS and YFSETQ. The junction had 11 bases not matched to a gene; V was cut back by 4 bases and J by 5 bases. CDR3 size: 15 residues. CD8+CD57+ cell expansion, shown by flow cytometry, had occurred in the patients selected for sequencing.

The material sequenced was sorted CD4+, CD8+, or CD8+CD57+ T cells (not recorded which) from PBMCs. V usage is TRBV5-1 and J usage is TRBJ2-5; 7 positions agree with TRBD1. This sequence was found in a human donor with aplastic anemia. The DNA of the CDR3 is TGCGCCAGCAGCACACGGACAGGTGCCCCCGAGACCCAGTACTTC. It codes for CASSTRTGAPETQYF.